These 26 T cell receptor beta chains were all obtained from the same sample, sequenced in a study of cytomegalovirus exposure and HLA in healthy donors. A multiplex PCR was run with 60 Vbeta primers and 13 Jbeta primers. Measured with immunoSEQ multiplex PCR; TCRdb has only the in-frame clones, and not every one. The sample consists of 90,000 to 150,000 clones, 65% to 80% of them appearing once. Material for sequencing was PBMCs. These receptors all come from a man aged 35-49 years in good health and CMV-seropositive.

The V and J genes are TRBV19 and TRBJ2-1; the D gene is possibly TRBD2 (6 bases). Per the germline V gene, CDR1 is LNHDA and CDR2 is SQIVND (reference sequence). Trimming removed 3 bases from V and 10 bases from J, with 19 bases in between. The CDR3 is made up of 15 amino acids. CDR3 sequence: CASSIRDGGLSEQFF. CDR3 in DNA: TGTGCCAGTAGTATCCGAGACGGGGGATTATCCGAGCAGTTCTTC.

The chain uses TRBV5-1 and TRBJ2-1; 10 nucleotides agree with TRBD2. Germline V gene sequence: CDR1 SGHRS, CDR2 YFSETQ. After removal of 2 bases from V and 6 bases from J, the junction contained 8 bases not matched to a gene. The CDR3 runs 16 residues. This CDR3 reads CASSFTYSGGLNEQFF. CDR3 DNA sequence: TGCGCCAGCAGCTTTACATATAGCGGGGGGCTCAATGAGCAGTTCTTC. Based on the CDR3 plus reference TRBV5-1 and TRBJ2-1, the full variable domain is KAGVTQTPRYLIKTRGQQVTLSCSPISGHRSVSWYQQTPGQGLQFLFEYFSETQRNKGNFPGRFSGRQFSNSRSEMNVSTLELGDSALYLCASSFTYSGGLNEQFFGPGTRLTVL.

This chain joins TRBV5-4 and TRBJ2-1; 7 bases match TRBD1. Germline loops: CDR1 SGHNT, CDR2 YYREEE (reference sequence). The CDR3 sequence is 16 residues long. The J segment lost 0 bases and the V segment lost 4 bases, leaving 7 bases of the junction unmatched. CDR3 protein: CASSGTADRSYNEQFF. Written as DNA, the CDR3 is TGTGCCAGCAGCGGGACAGCGGACCGCTCCTACAATGAGCAGTTCTTC.

On this clone itself: At one of its ends the junction is not consistent with the germline gene, which may arise from a read error. The chain has TRBV11-3 and TRBJ1-1; D is possibly TRBD1 (5 bases). The CDR3 contains 11 residues. CDR1 is SGHNT, CDR2 YENEEA, per germline. CDR3 residues: CVSSHDSEAFF. CDR3 bases: TGTGTCAGCAGCCATGACAGTGAAGCTTTCTTT.

Of note for this clone: The junction departs from the called germline gene at one end, perhaps through a read error. The chain couples TRBV7-9 to TRBJ2-2; maybe TRBD1 (5 bases). There are 14 residues in the CDR3. CDR1 and CDR2 (germline): SEHNR, FQNEAQ (reference sequence). CDR3 bases: TGTTCCAGCAGCCTGACAGATTACACCGGGGAGCTGTTTTTT. Encoded protein: CSSSLTDYTGELFF.

The V call is TRBV6-5, the J call TRBJ2-7, with D hard to call. Trimming removed 5 bases from V and 2 bases from J, with 13 bases in between. Germline lookup yields CDR1 MNHEY and CDR2 SVGAGI. The CDR3 extends over 14 amino acids. CDR3: CASSLQSGPYEQYF. Written as DNA, the CDR3 is TGTGCCAGCAGTCTACAATCAGGCCCCTACGAGCAGTACTTC.

This clone has only one observation. J is TRBJ1-5 and V is TRBV7-2, with D hard to call. The CDR3 runs 16 residues. The ends were cut back, 1 base at V and 3 bases at J, with 13 bases in the middle. Per the germline V gene, CDR1 is SGHTA and CDR2 is FQGNSA. Written as DNA, the CDR3 is TGTGCCAGCAGCTTAGGGACGAGGGCCTCCAATCAGCCCCAGCATTTT. The encoded protein is CASSLGTRASNQPQHF.

The chain couples TRBV28 to TRBJ2-5, with D uncertain. V lost 8 bases to trimming and J lost 0 bases, with 10 bases between them. This CDR3 spans 13 amino acids. The germline CDR1 and CDR2 sequences are MDHEN and SYDVKM. The CDR3 DNA reads as TGTGCCAGCTTCGAGGAGTACCAAGAGACCCAGTACTTC. It codes for CASFEEYQETQYF.

This chain links TRBV30 with TRBJ1-2; D is possibly TRBD1 (5 bases). The V end lost 3 bases, the J end lost 5 bases, and 10 bases lay between the germline ends. Germline V CDR1 and CDR2: GTSNPN, SVGIG (reference sequence). CDR3 length: 12 amino acids. CDR3 nucleotide sequence: TGTGCCTGGAGGGGGGGGTTTTATGGCTACACCTTC. Translated, it gives CAWRGGFYGYTF.

This clone was observed a single time. This chain links TRBV28 with TRBJ2-2; 9 bases map to TRBD1. Germline assignment: CDR1 MDHEN and CDR2 SYDVKM. V was pared by 5 bases and J by 6 bases, with 10 bases of the junction left unmatched. This CDR3 is 16 amino acids long. The CDR3 coding sequence is TGTGCCAGCAGTCCTCATGGACAGGGGAAGGCCGGGGAGCTGTTTTTT. Residues: CASSPHGQGKAGELFF.

The genes are TRBV5-5 and TRBJ1-2; unclear D gene. The CDR3 has 13 residues. Germline loops: CDR1 SGHKS, CDR2 YYEKEE (reference sequence). Trimming removed 2 bases at V and 3 bases at J, with 8 bases between. The CDR3 coding sequence is TGTGCCAGCAGCTTTCCCTTCGACTATGGCTACACCTTC. Translated, it gives CASSFPFDYGYTF.

The rearrangement joins TRBV4-1 to TRBJ1-6; D might be TRBD1 (6 bases). Between the trimmed V and J ends, which lost 0 bases and 10 bases, there was a span of 16 bases. Germline lookup yields CDR1 MGHRA and CDR2 YSYEKL. CDR3 length: 16 residues. The CDR3 DNA reads TGCGCCAGCAGCCAAGATACGGGGGCGGGGGTCTCACCCCTCCACTTT. Protein product: CASSQDTGAGVSPLHF.

This sequence joins TRBV7-2 and TRBJ2-7, with D maybe TRBD2 (6 bases). The CDR3 runs to 16 residues. V lost 0 bases and J lost 0, with 12 bases in between. Germline values: CDR1 SGHTA, CDR2 FQGNSA. The CDR3 sequence: CASSLAGGGSSYEQYF. DNA of the CDR3: TGTGCCAGCAGCTTAGCCGGTGGGGGGAGCTCCTACGAGCAGTACTTC.

The gene calls are TRBV11-3 and TRBJ2-3; 8 nucleotides match TRBD2. The V gene end was trimmed by 4 bases and the J gene end by 2 bases; junction bases not matched to a gene: 5. This CDR3 is 15 amino acids long. CDR1 SGHNT and CDR2 YENEEA come from the germline V gene. CDR3 region: CASSWSGGTTDTQYF. CDR3 DNA sequence: TGTGCCAGCAGCTGGAGCGGGGGTACCACAGATACGCAGTATTTT.

This sequence joins TRBV18 and TRBJ2-5; maybe TRBD2 (5 bases). The CDR3 is made up of 14 amino acids. CDR1 KGHSH and CDR2 LQKENI come from the germline V gene. Between the trimmed V and J ends, which lost 5 bases and 3 bases, there was a span of 13 bases. The CDR3 bases are TGTGCCAGCTCAGAGGGTCTAGGCAAAGAGACCCAGTACTTC. It yields the protein CASSEGLGKETQYF.

This clone was observed a single time. J is TRBJ1-5 and V is TRBV5-6; possible D gene TRBD1, 6 bases. Germline values: CDR1 SGHDT, CDR2 YYEEEE. The V and J ends lost 4 bases and 2 bases respectively, with 16 bases between them. The CDR3 is 16 residues long. The CDR3 here is CASSLVGGQGNQPQHF. In DNA, the CDR3 is TGTGCCAGCAGCCTGGTCGGGGGGCAGGGCAATCAGCCCCAGCATTTT.

On this clone itself: The same CDR3 arises from other DNA sequences in this sample as well. This sequence joins TRBV10-2 and TRBJ1-2; 7 bases map to TRBD1. The CDR3 extends over 13 amino acids. Trimming removed 4 bases from V and 3 bases from J; junction bases left unmatched: 2. Per the germline V gene, CDR1 is WSHSY and CDR2 is SAAADI. The chain's CDR3 is CASSGTGDYGYTF. Written as DNA, the CDR3 is TGCGCCAGCAGTGGGACAGGAGACTATGGCTACACCTTC.

The V call is TRBV7-9, the J call TRBJ2-5; possibly TRBD1 for D (6 bases). Germline CDR1 and CDR2: SEHNR and FQNEAQ (reference sequence). The CDR3 covers 17 residues. Trimming cost V 5 bases and J 5 bases, with 24 bases left between them. The CDR3 nucleotides are TGTGCCAGCAGCCCAGGGGTTCAGGCGTCTCCGACGGAGACCCAGTACTTC. Translation: CASSPGVQASPTETQYF.

V gene TRBV19 combines with J gene TRBJ1-2, with TRBD1 matching 9 bases. V dropped 9 bases and J dropped 6; count of bases not matched to a gene: 11. This CDR3 region has 14 residues. Looked up from germline, CDR1 is LNHDA and CDR2 is SQIVND (reference sequence). CDR3 bases: TGTGCCAGCCGGGACAGGGAAGTGGATGATGGCTACACCTTC. Its protein is CASRDREVDDGYTF.

The genes are TRBV5-5 and TRBJ1-1; D is perhaps TRBD1 (5 bases). The V end lost 3 bases, the J end lost 3 bases, and 15 bases lay between the germline ends. CDR1 is SGHKS and CDR2 is YYEKEE in the germline V gene (reference sequence). CDR3 length: 15 residues. Here the CDR3 reads CASSSSWRGHTEAFF. The CDR3 nucleotides read TGTGCCAGCAGCTCCAGTTGGCGGGGACACACTGAAGCTTTCTTT.

This clone showed up just once. V and J are TRBV15 and TRBJ1-6, with TRBD1 matching 8 bases. The CDR3 covers 16 residues. The V gene end was trimmed by 2 bases and the J gene end by 5 bases; junction bases not matched to a gene: 5. Germline V CDR1 and CDR2: LNHNV, YYDKDF (reference sequence). In nucleotides, the CDR3 is TGTGCCACCAGCAGACCTGGACAGGGAAATAATTCACCCCTCCACTTT. It specifies CATSRPGQGNNSPLHF.

V and J are TRBV15 and TRBJ2-6, with TRBD1 as a possible D gene (5 bases). The CDR3 is 17 amino acids. The germline CDR1 and CDR2 sequences are LNHNV and YYDKDF (reference sequence). Trimming shortened V by 1 base and J by 4 bases, and 14 bases separated the two germline ends. The DNA for the CDR3 is TGTGCCACCAGCAGAGGTCGTGGGGCTACCGGGGCCAACGTCCTGACTTTC. This codes for CATSRGRGATGANVLTF.

The J gene is TRBJ1-1, the V gene TRBV30; D possibly corresponds to TRBD1 (6 bases). Trimming cost V 4 bases and J 3 bases, with 21 bases left between them. The CDR3 has 16 amino acids. Per germline, CDR1 GTSNPN and CDR2 SVGIG (reference sequence). CDR3 loop: CAWTENWGGADTEAFF. The CDR3 coding sequence is TGTGCCTGGACCGAAAACTGGGGGGGCGCGGACACTGAAGCTTTCTTT.

This clone has more than one count but fewer than ten. CDR3 sequence (DNA): TGTGCCAGCAGTCTTCAAGGGGGTAACACTGAAGCTTTCTTT. Residues: CASSLQGGNTEAFF. V and J are TRBV28 and TRBJ1-1; tentative D call: TRBD1 (6 bases). This CDR3 is 14 amino acids long. Trimming pared 5 bases from V and 2 bases from J, leaving 12 bases between. The germline V gene encodes CDR1 MDHEN and CDR2 SYDVKM.

The J gene is TRBJ1-1, the V gene TRBV18; D is unclear. Germline V gene data show CDR1 as KGHSH and CDR2 as LQKENI. Trimming shortened V by 5 bases and J by 10 bases, and 20 bases separated the two germline ends. The CDR3 length is 14 residues. The CDR3 DNA follows: TGTGCCAGCTCAGAGGTTGGCTCCCCCCCGTCAGCTTTCTTT. It translates to CASSEVGSPPSAFF.

This clone showed up just once. This chain connects TRBV19 to TRBJ2-2; D is undetermined. CDR1 and CDR2 from the germline V gene are LNHDA and SQIVND (reference sequence). There are 15 residues in the CDR3. Between the trimmed V and J ends, which lost 0 bases and 3 bases, there was a span of 8 bases. The CDR3 is CASSIEVLYTGELFF. The CDR3 DNA reads as TGTGCCAGTAGTATAGAGGTACTCTACACCGGGGAGCTGTTTTTT.